Below are 20 T cell receptor beta chains sequenced from a single sample in a study of T-cell reconstitution after alpha-beta-depleted transplantation in children. Using unique molecular identifiers, the investigators prepared the TCRbeta library. TCRdb analysed the PCR reads with MiXCR anew, one entry per CDR3 protein. The repertoire holds roughly 70,000 distinct CDR3 sequences, with just under 5% as singletons. The source was PBMCs, mostly from graft donor cells, collected 180 days after TCRalphabeta/CD19-depleted stem cell transplant. All receptors derive from a boy in the first two years of life who had a stem cell transplant for acute myeloid leukemia, so the T cells may come from the graft donor.

The J gene is TRBJ2-5, the V gene TRBV18; D gene uncertain. V shed 1 base and J shed 1 base, with 7 bases lying between them. The CDR3 length is 14 residues. Germline CDR1 and CDR2: KGHSH and LQKENI. The CDR3 DNA is TGTGCCAGCTCACCACGGCCAGGCCAAGAGACCCAGTACTTC. Its translation: CASSPRPGQETQYF.

This rearrangement joins TRBV11-1 to TRBJ2-3; TRBD1 agrees at 7 bases. This CDR3 spans 14 amino acids. The germline V gene has CDR1 SGHAT and CDR2 FQDESV (reference sequence). The V segment lost 7 bases and the J segment 4 bases; nucleotides outside the gene matches: 8. This CDR3 is CASNNRGNPDTQYF. CDR3 bases: TGTGCCAGCAACAACAGGGGTAATCCAGATACGCAGTATTTT. The complete variable domain, with remaining parts taken from reference TRBV11-1 and TRBJ2-3, reads EAEVAQSPRYKITEKSQAVAFWCDPISGHATLYWYRQILGQGPELLVQFQDESVVDDSQLPKDRFSAERLKGVDSTLKIQPAELGDSAMYLCASNNRGNPDTQYFGPGTRLTVL.

This clonotype was observed many times. J is TRBJ2-7 and V is TRBV6-2 or TRBV6-3, with 7 nucleotides matching TRBD1. The CDR3 has 13 amino acids. The V and J ends lost 4 bases and 6 bases, in that order; junction bases with no gene match: 6. Germline loops: CDR1 MNHEY, CDR2 SVGEGT. CDR3 sequence: CASSSGQPSEQYF. CDR3 bases: TGTGCCAGCAGTTCGGGACAGCCTTCCGAGCAGTACTTC.

This clonotype was seen at least ten times. The rearrangement links TRBV9 to TRBJ1-2; D is ambiguous. The length of the CDR3 is 13 residues. CDR1 SGDLS and CDR2 YYNGEE come from the germline V gene. Trimming took off 3 bases at V and 8 bases at J, with 14 bases between the two ends. DNA for the CDR3: TGTGCCAGCAGCGACATACTTATCGGCGGCTACACCTTC. Protein product: CASSDILIGGYTF.

This clonotype occurred a few times. The chain employs TRBV5-6 and TRBJ2-5, with TRBD1 matching over 8 bases. V lost 3 bases, J lost 3 bases, and 4 bases stayed unmatched. This CDR3 is 14 amino acids long. Germline V gives CDR1 SGHDT, CDR2 YYEEEE. The CDR3 sequence is CASSWTGPKETQYF. CDR3 bases: TGTGCCAGCAGCTGGACAGGGCCGAAAGAGACCCAGTACTTC.

The table lists this clonotype with many counts. The V and J genes are TRBV4-3 and TRBJ2-1; TRBD1 is a possible D gene (6 bases). Between the trimmed V and J ends, which lost 7 bases and 0 bases, there was a span of 10 bases. The CDR3 loop spans 14 amino acids. CDR1 LGHNA and CDR2 YSLEER come from the germline V gene. The CDR3 DNA reads as TGCGCCAGCACTTGGGACACCTCCTACAATGAGCAGTTCTTC. Amino acids: CASTWDTSYNEQFF.

This clonotype has a count of ten or more. The V gene is TRBV12-3 or TRBV12-4, the J gene TRBJ1-2; no clear D. This CDR3 region has 13 residues. V was clipped by 5 bases and J by 8 bases, with 15 bases between them. The CDR3 loop is CASSPRRVEGYTF. The CDR3 bases are TGTGCCAGCAGTCCTCGTAGGGTCGAAGGCTACACCTTC.

This clonotype was recorded many times. V and J are TRBV28 and TRBJ1-5, with 9 bases aligning to TRBD1. The V and J ends lost 4 bases and 7 bases, in that order; junction bases with no gene match: 8. The CDR3 is 15 amino acids. Per germline, CDR1 MDHEN and CDR2 SYDVKM. The CDR3 spells CASSSWDRVGQPQHF. Written as DNA, the CDR3 is TGTGCCAGCAGTTCCTGGGACAGGGTCGGCCAGCCCCAGCATTTT.

This clonotype has a count of ten or more. The gene calls are TRBV4-3 and TRBJ1-2, with D possibly being TRBD1 (5 bases). The CDR3 sequence is 16 residues long. Trimming cost V 1 base and J 3 bases, with 15 bases left between them. CDR1 LGHNA and CDR2 YSLEER come from the germline V gene. Here the CDR3 DNA reads TGCGCCAGCAGCCAAGTCCCGAGGGGTTGGGACTATGGCTACACCTTC. Encoded protein: CASSQVPRGWDYGYTF.

At least ten counts were recorded for this clonotype. J is TRBJ1-5 and V is TRBV14; TRBD1 is a possible D gene (5 bases). Germline-derived CDR1 and CDR2 are SGHDN and FVKESK. This CDR3 has 13 amino acids. V was shortened by 5 bases and J by 10 bases, with 15 bases between the two germline ends. The CDR3 region has the DNA TGTGCCAGCAGCTCGGACATGGGCCAACCCCAGCATTTT. As protein: CASSSDMGQPQHF.

This clonotype showed up many times. The chain employs TRBV5-1 and TRBJ2-7; maybe TRBD2 (5 bases). This CDR3 comprises 14 residues. CDR1 is SGHRS and CDR2 is YFSETQ in the germline V gene. Between the trimmed V and J ends, which lost 0 bases and 0 bases, there was a span of 7 bases. In nucleotides, the CDR3 is TGCGCCAGCAGCTTGGTCGGGGACTCCTACGAGCAGTACTTC. Residues: CASSLVGDSYEQYF.

This clonotype was seen repeatedly, ten times or more. V gene TRBV4-1 combines with J gene TRBJ2-7; 16 bases map to TRBD2. The trim removed 0 bases at V and 3 bases at J, leaving 14 bases unmatched. Germline CDR1 is MGHRA and CDR2 is YSYEKL. The CDR3 consists of 21 residues. This chain's CDR3 is CASSQDKDGTSGGALSYEQYF. In nucleotides, the CDR3 is TGCGCCAGCAGCCAAGATAAGGATGGGACTAGCGGGGGGGCGTTGAGCTACGAGCAGTACTTC.

V and J are TRBV10-3 and TRBJ2-7; 8 bases map to TRBD2. CDR3 length: 12 amino acids. Germline V gene sequence: CDR1 ENHRY, CDR2 SYGVKD. V trimming: 2 bases; J trimming: 9 bases; junction bases outside the gene matches: 3. The chain's CDR3 is CAISEDRGGQYF. The CDR3 DNA follows: TGTGCCATCAGTGAGGACCGGGGGGGGCAGTACTTC.

In this sample, this clonotype turned up many times. The chain couples TRBV5-1 to TRBJ2-7; D remains ambiguous. CDR1 and CDR2 (germline): SGHRS, YFSETQ. This CDR3 spans 11 amino acids. V lost 0 bases to trimming and J lost 4 bases, with 2 bases between them. The CDR3 bases are TGCGCCAGCAGCTTGGATTACGAGCAGTACGTC. Translated: CASSLDYEQYV.

Points on this clonotype: A much bigger clone sits one base away, suggesting this may be a read error. The final CDR3 position lacks the conserved phenylalanine or tryptophan, pointing to a likely read error. The chain links TRBV11-2 to TRBJ2-7; D unresolved. The germline V gene encodes CDR1 SGHAT and CDR2 FQNNGV. This CDR3 contains 15 residues. Trimming cost V 0 bases and J 3 bases, with 12 bases left between them. The CDR3 DNA follows: TGTGCCAGCAGCTTAGATCTAGGCAGGTTCTACGAGCAGTACCTC. It is translated as CASSLDLGRFYEQYL.

This clonotype has a count of ten or more. The J gene is TRBJ2-7, the V gene TRBV15, with D possibly matching TRBD2 (5 bases). The CDR3 has 15 residues. Germline CDR1 is LNHNV and CDR2 is YYDKDF (reference sequence). V lost 4 bases and J 5 bases, leaving 18 bases between the germline ends. The CDR3 nucleotides read TGTGCCACCAGCACCGTTTTTGCCCTCGGGGACGAGCAGTACTTC. Protein: CATSTVFALGDEQYF. The variable domain in full, completed from reference TRBV15 and TRBJ2-7, reads DAMVIQNPRYQVTQFGKPVTLSCSQTLNHNVMYWYQQKSSQAPKLLFHYYDKDFNNEADTPDNFQSRRPNTSFCFLDIRSPGLGDTAMYLCATSTVFALGDEQYFGPGTRLTVT.

This clonotype was seen repeatedly, ten times or more. The V and J genes are TRBV7-9 and TRBJ2-5; D gene unclear. Germline values: CDR1 SEHNR, CDR2 FQNEAQ (reference sequence). V was trimmed by 3 bases and J by 5 bases, leaving 13 bases between them. CDR3 size: 14 residues. The CDR3 here is CASSLTTSRETQYF. The CDR3, as DNA: TGTGCCAGCAGCTTGACGACATCGAGGGAGACCCAGTACTTC.

V usage is TRBV4-2 and J usage is TRBJ2-7; weak D call: TRBD2 (5 bases). The V end was cut by 10 bases, the J end by 3 bases, with 16 bases between. Germline CDR1 and CDR2: LGHNA and YNFKEQ. The length of the CDR3 is 13 residues. The CDR3 DNA reads TGTGCCATGAGCCGAGGGCTGTTCTACGAGCAGTACTTC. Residues: CAMSRGLFYEQYF.

This clonotype was found many times. The rearrangement uses TRBV10-3 and TRBJ2-5, with D possibly matching TRBD2 (5 bases). The V end was cut by 2 bases, the J end by 3 bases, with 13 bases between. Per germline, CDR1 ENHRY and CDR2 SYGVKD. This CDR3 contains 15 residues. This chain's CDR3 is CAISESRTGEETQYF. The CDR3 DNA follows: TGTGCCATCAGTGAGAGTAGGACTGGGGAAGAGACCCAGTACTTC.

This clonotype was picked up many times. This chain uses TRBV10-3 with TRBJ2-3; maybe TRBD2 (7 bases). From germline, CDR1 is ENHRY and CDR2 SYGVKD. This CDR3 is 15 amino acids long. Trimming left V 4 bases short and J 2 bases short, with 13 bases between. The CDR3 loop reads CAISGSGGHTDTQYF. The CDR3 region has the DNA TGTGCCATCAGTGGCTCGGGGGGCCACACAGATACGCAGTATTTT.